This T cell receptor beta chain was identified in a study of cytomegalovirus exposure and HLA in healthy donors. Germline V gene lookup returns CDR1 SNHLY and CDR2 FYNNEI. Trimming pared 6 bases from V and 2 bases from J, leaving 15 bases between. CDR3 length: 15 residues. A multiplex PCR was run with 60 Vbeta primers and 13 Jbeta primers. The table came from immunoSEQ multiplex PCR; TCRdb's copy has only in-frame clones and leaves some out. This sample contains over 200,000 clones. This sequence joins TRBV2 and TRBJ2-3; D may be TRBD2 (6 bases). The sequencing sample was made of PBMCs. This TCR was sampled from a woman in her 30s in good health and CMV-seropositive. CDR3 protein: CASSGTSGVTDTQYF. As DNA, the CDR3 is TGTGCCAGCAGCGGCACTTCGGGGGTCACAGATACGCAGTATTTT.